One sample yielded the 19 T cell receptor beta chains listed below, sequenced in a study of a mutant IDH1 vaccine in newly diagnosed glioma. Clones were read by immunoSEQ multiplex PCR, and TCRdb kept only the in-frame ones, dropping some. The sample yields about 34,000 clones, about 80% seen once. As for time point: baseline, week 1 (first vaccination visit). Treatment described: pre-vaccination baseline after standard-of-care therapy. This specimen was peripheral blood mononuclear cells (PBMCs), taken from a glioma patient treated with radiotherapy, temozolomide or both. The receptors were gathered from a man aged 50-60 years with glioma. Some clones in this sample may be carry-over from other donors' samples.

The CDR3 region is CASSQVGDINTEAFF. The DNA of the CDR3 is TGTGCCAGCAGCCAAGTGGGGGACATAAACACTGAAGCTTTCTTT. V usage is TRBV4-2 and J usage is TRBJ1-1; tentatively, D is TRBD1 (6 bases). The CDR3 length is 15 residues. Germline CDR1 and CDR2: LGHNA and YNFKEQ. The V and J ends lost 1 base and 2 bases respectively, with 11 bases between them.

The CDR3 reads CASSLRGGSFMNEQFF. The CDR3 coding sequence is TGCGCCAGCAGCTTGAGGGGGGGGAGCTTTATGAATGAGCAGTTCTTC. The V gene is TRBV5-1, the J gene TRBJ2-1, with a tentative D call TRBD2 (7 bases). This CDR3 comprises 16 residues. V was trimmed by 1 base and J by 7 bases, leaving 18 bases between them. CDR1 is SGHRS and CDR2 is YFSETQ in the germline V gene.

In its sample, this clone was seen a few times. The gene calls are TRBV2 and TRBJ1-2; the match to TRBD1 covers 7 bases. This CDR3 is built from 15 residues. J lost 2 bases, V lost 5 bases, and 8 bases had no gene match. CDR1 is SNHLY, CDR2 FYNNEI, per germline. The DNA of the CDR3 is TGTGCCAGCAGTCGGACAGGACCTTCAAACTATGGCTACACCTTC. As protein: CASSRTGPSNYGYTF.

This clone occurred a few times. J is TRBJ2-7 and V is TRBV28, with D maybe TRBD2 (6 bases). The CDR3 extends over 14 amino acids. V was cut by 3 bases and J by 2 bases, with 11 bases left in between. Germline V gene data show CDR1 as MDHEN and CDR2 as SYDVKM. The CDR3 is CASSFRGETYEQYF. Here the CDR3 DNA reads TGTGCCAGCAGTTTTCGCGGGGAAACCTACGAGCAGTACTTC.

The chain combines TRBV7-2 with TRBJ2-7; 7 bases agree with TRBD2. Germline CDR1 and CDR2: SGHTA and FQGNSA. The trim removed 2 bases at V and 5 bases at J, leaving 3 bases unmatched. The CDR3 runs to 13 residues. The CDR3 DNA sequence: TGTGCCAGCAGCTTAACTAGCGACCACGAGCAGTACTTC. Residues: CASSLTSDHEQYF.

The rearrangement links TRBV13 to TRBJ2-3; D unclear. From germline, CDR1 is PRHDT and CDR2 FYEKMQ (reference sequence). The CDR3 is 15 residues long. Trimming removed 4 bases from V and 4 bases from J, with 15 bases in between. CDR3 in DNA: TGTGCCAGCAGCTCAAATATAGTCTTTGCAGATACGCAGTATTTT. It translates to CASSSNIVFADTQYF.

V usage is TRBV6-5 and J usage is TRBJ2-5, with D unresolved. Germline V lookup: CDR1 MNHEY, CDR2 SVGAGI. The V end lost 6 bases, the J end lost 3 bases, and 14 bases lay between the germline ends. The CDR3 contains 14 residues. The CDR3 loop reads CASSPRMSEETQYF. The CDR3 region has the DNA TGTGCCAGCAGCCCAAGGATGTCAGAAGAGACCCAGTACTTC.

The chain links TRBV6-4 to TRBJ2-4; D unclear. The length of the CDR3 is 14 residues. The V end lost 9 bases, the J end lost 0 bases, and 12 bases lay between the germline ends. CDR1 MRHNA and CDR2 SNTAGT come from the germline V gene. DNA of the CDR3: TGTGCCAGTTCCTCTCCTTTAGCCAAAAACATTCAGTACTTC. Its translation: CASSSPLAKNIQYF.

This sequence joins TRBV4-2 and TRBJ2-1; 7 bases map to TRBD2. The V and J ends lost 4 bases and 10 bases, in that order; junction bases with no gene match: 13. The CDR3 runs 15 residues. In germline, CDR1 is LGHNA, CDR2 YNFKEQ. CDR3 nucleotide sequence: TGTGCCAGCAGCCCCCGGGGAGCGGGGTTGGGGGAGCAGTTCTTC. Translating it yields CASSPRGAGLGEQFF.

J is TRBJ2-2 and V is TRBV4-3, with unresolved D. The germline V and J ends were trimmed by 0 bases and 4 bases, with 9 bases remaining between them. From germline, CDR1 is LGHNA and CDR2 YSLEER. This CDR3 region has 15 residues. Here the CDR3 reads CASSQDGHFTGELFF. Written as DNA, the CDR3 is TGCGCCAGCAGCCAAGATGGGCATTTCACCGGGGAGCTGTTTTTT.

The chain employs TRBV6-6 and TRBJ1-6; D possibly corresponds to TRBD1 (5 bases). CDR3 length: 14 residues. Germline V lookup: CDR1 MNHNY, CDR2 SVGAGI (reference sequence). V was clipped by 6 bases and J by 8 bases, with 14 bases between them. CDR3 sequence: CASRGSGLHSPLHF. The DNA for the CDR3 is TGTGCCAGCAGGGGGTCGGGGCTGCATTCACCCCTCCACTTT.

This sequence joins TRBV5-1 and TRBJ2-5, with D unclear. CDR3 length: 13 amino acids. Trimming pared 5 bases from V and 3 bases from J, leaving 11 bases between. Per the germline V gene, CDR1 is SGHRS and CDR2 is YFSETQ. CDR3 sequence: CASRLRQEETQYF. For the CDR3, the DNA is TGCGCCAGCAGGCTGAGACAAGAAGAGACCCAGTACTTC.

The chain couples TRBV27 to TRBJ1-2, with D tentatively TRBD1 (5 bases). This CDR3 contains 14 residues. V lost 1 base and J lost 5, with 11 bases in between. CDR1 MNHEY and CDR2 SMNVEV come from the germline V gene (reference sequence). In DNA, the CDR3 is TGTGCCAGCAGTTTATTAGGGGATGTATATGGCTACACCTTC. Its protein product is CASSLLGDVYGYTF.

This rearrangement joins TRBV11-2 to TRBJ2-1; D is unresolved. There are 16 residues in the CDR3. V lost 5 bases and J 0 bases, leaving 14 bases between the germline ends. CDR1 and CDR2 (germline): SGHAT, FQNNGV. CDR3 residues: CASSLEQKASYNEQFF. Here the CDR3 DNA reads TGTGCCAGCAGCCTCGAGCAGAAAGCCTCCTACAATGAGCAGTTCTTC. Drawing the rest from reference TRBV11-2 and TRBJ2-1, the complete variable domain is EAGVAQSPRYKIIEKRQSVAFWCNPISGHATLYWYQQILGQGPKLLIQFQNNGVVDDSQLPKDRFSAERLKGVDSTLKIQPAKLEDSAVYLCASSLEQKASYNEQFFGPGTRLTVL.

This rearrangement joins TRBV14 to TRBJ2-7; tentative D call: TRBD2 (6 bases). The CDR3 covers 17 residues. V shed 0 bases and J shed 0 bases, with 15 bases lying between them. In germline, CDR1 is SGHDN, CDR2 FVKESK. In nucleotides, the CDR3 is TGTGCCAGCAGCCAAGATTGGGGGGTTCCAAGCTCCTACGAGCAGTACTTC. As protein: CASSQDWGVPSSYEQYF.

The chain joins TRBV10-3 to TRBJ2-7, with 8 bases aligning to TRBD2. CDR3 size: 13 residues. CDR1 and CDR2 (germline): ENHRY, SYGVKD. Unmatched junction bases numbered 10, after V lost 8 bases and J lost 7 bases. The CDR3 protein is CAIRASGGGEQYF. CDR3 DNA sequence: TGTGCCATCCGGGCCAGCGGGGGCGGTGAGCAGTACTTC.

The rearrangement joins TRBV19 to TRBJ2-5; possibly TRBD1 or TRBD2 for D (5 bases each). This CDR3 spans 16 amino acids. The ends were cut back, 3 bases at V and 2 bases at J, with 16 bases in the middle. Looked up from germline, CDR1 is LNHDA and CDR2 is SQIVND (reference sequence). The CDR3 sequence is CASSMGRGPQQETQYF. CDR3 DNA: TGTGCCAGTAGTATGGGTAGGGGACCCCAACAAGAGACCCAGTACTTC.

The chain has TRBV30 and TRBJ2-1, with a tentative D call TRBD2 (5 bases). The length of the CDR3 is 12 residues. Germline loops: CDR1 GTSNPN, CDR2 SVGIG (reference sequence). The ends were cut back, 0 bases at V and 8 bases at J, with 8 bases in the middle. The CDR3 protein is CAWSVLGDEQFF. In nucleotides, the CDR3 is TGTGCCTGGAGTGTACTCGGGGATGAGCAGTTCTTC.

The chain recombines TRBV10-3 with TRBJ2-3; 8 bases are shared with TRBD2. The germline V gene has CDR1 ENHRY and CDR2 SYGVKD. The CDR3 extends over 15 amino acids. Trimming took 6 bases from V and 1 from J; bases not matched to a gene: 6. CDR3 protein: CAIRGSGGRTDTQYF. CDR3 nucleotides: TGTGCCATCAGAGGTTCGGGGGGGCGCACAGATACGCAGTATTTT.